The rows below give T cell receptor beta chains drawn from one sample of a study of long-term antiretroviral therapy in people with HIV. Assay: immunoSEQ multiplex PCR; the TCRdb copy retains only in-frame clones and omits some. Of roughly 15,000 clones in the sample, more than 65% were seen once. This specimen consisted of unsorted PBMCs, obtained roughly 1.3 years before starting antiretroviral therapy. The receptor set was obtained from a man in his thirties or forties with HIV. CDR3s include the opening cysteine and the closing phenylalanine or tryptophan. Each record gives: D gene, clone size, V gene, J gene, CDR3 protein, CDR3 DNA. A D gene is named only where the DNA matches it firmly. Where a row states a size, it is once, few, many or the class of an expanded clone; other rows omit it.

d_call: -
clone_size: -
v_call: TRBV6-1
j_call: TRBJ1-1
cdr3_aa: CASSRITEAFF
cdr3_nt: TGTGCCAGCAGTAGGATCACTGAAGCTTTCTTT

d_call: TRBD2
clone_size: -
v_call: TRBV19
j_call: TRBJ2-7
cdr3_aa: CASRVFSGGSYEQYF
cdr3_nt: TGTGCCAGTAGGGTATTTAGCGGGGGCTCCTACGAGCAGTACTTC

d_call: -
clone_size: -
v_call: TRBV6-1
j_call: TRBJ1-6
cdr3_aa: CASSEEGLGNSPLHF
cdr3_nt: TGTGCCAGCAGTGAAGAAGGGCTGGGGAATTCACCCCTCCACTTT

d_call: -
clone_size: -
v_call: TRBV20-1
j_call: TRBJ2-7
cdr3_aa: CSARGGEQYF
cdr3_nt: TGCAGTGCTAGAGGAGGCGAGCAGTACTTC

d_call: -
clone_size: -
v_call: TRBV7-9
j_call: TRBJ1-4
cdr3_aa: CASSFGAQLFF
cdr3_nt: TGTGCCAGCAGCTTTGGGGCACAACTGTTTTTT

d_call: -
clone_size: -
v_call: TRBV11-2
j_call: TRBJ2-7
cdr3_aa: CASSLAAIYEQYF
cdr3_nt: TGTGCCAGCAGCTTAGCGGCGATCTACGAGCAGTACTTC

d_call: -
clone_size: -
v_call: TRBV10-2
j_call: TRBJ1-3
cdr3_aa: CASSILGTPGNTIYF
cdr3_nt: -

d_call: -
clone_size: -
v_call: TRBV6-5
j_call: TRBJ1-5
cdr3_aa: CASSWGSDQPQHF
cdr3_nt: TGTGCCAGCAGTTGGGGGTCCGATCAGCCCCAGCATTTT

d_call: -
clone_size: -
v_call: TRBV27
j_call: TRBJ2-7
cdr3_aa: CASGYYEQYF
cdr3_nt: TGTGCCAGCGGGTACTACGAGCAGTACTTC

d_call: -
clone_size: few
v_call: TRBV7-3
j_call: TRBJ2-7
cdr3_aa: CASSPGQSYEQYF
cdr3_nt: TGTGCCAGCAGCCCAGGACAGTCCTACGAGCAGTACTTC

d_call: -
clone_size: once
v_call: TRBV6-6
j_call: TRBJ2-1
cdr3_aa: CASSNRAGEQFF
cdr3_nt: TGTGCCAGCAGTAACAGGGCGGGTGAGCAGTTCTTC

d_call: -
clone_size: -
v_call: TRBV28
j_call: TRBJ2-7
cdr3_aa: CASSLGVSYEQYF
cdr3_nt: TGTGCCAGCAGTCTGGGGGTTTCCTACGAGCAGTACTTC

d_call: -
clone_size: -
v_call: TRBV6-5
j_call: TRBJ2-3
cdr3_aa: CASSSSSRADTQYF
cdr3_nt: TGTGCCAGCAGTTCCTCTAGTAGAGCAGATACGCAGTATTTT

d_call: -
clone_size: -
v_call: TRBV7-9
j_call: TRBJ1-1
cdr3_aa: CASSLDVTEAFF
cdr3_nt: TGTGCCAGCAGCTTAGACGTTACTGAAGCTTTCTTT

d_call: TRBD2
clone_size: -
v_call: TRBV5-1
j_call: TRBJ2-1
cdr3_aa: CASSFRAGGVQGEQFF
cdr3_nt: TGCGCCAGCAGCTTCAGAGCGGGAGGAGTACAGGGTGAGCAGTTCTTC

d_call: -
clone_size: -
v_call: TRBV7-3
j_call: TRBJ2-2
cdr3_aa: CASSSGAAEELFF
cdr3_nt: TGTGCCAGCAGCTCCGGGGCGGCCGAGGAGCTGTTTTTT

d_call: TRBD1
clone_size: -
v_call: TRBV5-4
j_call: TRBJ2-3
cdr3_aa: CASTKPGTEGDTQYF
cdr3_nt: TGTGCCAGCACCAAACCCGGGACAGAGGGGGATACGCAGTATTTT

d_call: -
clone_size: medium-sized
v_call: TRBV5-6
j_call: TRBJ2-7
cdr3_aa: CASSLFGTQTYEQYF
cdr3_nt: TGTGCCAGCAGCTTGTTTGGGACACAGACCTACGAGCAGTACTTC

d_call: TRBD2
clone_size: -
v_call: TRBV19
j_call: TRBJ2-7
cdr3_aa: CASSIFSGLAGADEQYF
cdr3_nt: TGTGCCAGTAGTATATTCTCGGGACTAGCGGGAGCGGACGAGCAGTACTTC

d_call: -
clone_size: few
v_call: TRBV5-5
j_call: TRBJ2-7
cdr3_aa: CASWDATYEQYF
cdr3_nt: TGTGCCAGCTGGGACGCCACCTACGAGCAGTACTTC

d_call: -
clone_size: few
v_call: TRBV14
j_call: TRBJ2-7
cdr3_aa: CASSHVPYEQYF
cdr3_nt: TGTGCCAGCAGCCACGTCCCCTACGAGCAGTACTTC

d_call: -
clone_size: -
v_call: TRBV27
j_call: TRBJ1-4
cdr3_aa: CASSYGTGPEKLFF
cdr3_nt: TGTGCCAGCAGTTATGGGACGGGACCCGAAAAACTGTTTTTT

d_call: -
clone_size: -
v_call: TRBV5-1
j_call: TRBJ1-1
cdr3_aa: CASSHQGGPRNTEAFF
cdr3_nt: TGCGCCAGCAGCCACCAAGGAGGTCCCAGGAACACTGAAGCTTTCTTT

d_call: TRBD1
clone_size: once
v_call: TRBV27
j_call: TRBJ1-2
cdr3_aa: CASSRKGQGNYGYTF
cdr3_nt: TGTGCCAGCAGCCGCAAGGGACAGGGGAACTATGGCTACACCTTC

d_call: -
clone_size: few
v_call: TRBV7-6
j_call: TRBJ2-7
cdr3_aa: CASSLGGGDTNEQYF
cdr3_nt: TGTGCCAGCAGCTTAGGCGGCGGGGATACGAACGAGCAGTACTTC

d_call: -
clone_size: -
v_call: TRBV25-1
j_call: TRBJ2-5
cdr3_aa: CASSEYADGTQYF
cdr3_nt: TGTGCCAGCAGTGAATACGCTGATGGGACCCAGTACTTC

d_call: TRBD1
clone_size: -
v_call: TRBV11-1
j_call: TRBJ2-7
cdr3_aa: CASTTDRAMAYEQYF
cdr3_nt: TGTGCCAGCACCACTGACAGGGCGATGGCCTACGAGCAGTACTTC